This T cell receptor beta chain was sequenced in a study of shared clonotypes between healthy human individuals. Background on the study: A donor's plate count was three for CD4 naive and three for CD4 memory; CD8 naive had two and CD8 memory one.

The CDR3 totals 14 residues. Germline trimming cut 7 bases from V and 4 bases from J; bases unmatched to any gene: 12. The V gene's germline CDR1 is SQVTM and CDR2 ANQGSEA. Findings and limits, study-wide: Sharing of clonotypes among donors was expected to vary with sequencing depth. Between a handful of donors, naive CD4 clonotypes were shared at a level of approximately 5%.

CD8 cells classed as naive were CD45RO-negative and positively selected for CCR7, excluding terminally differentiated effector memory CD45RA+ cells. Sequenced by immunoSEQ multiplex PCR; TCRdb stores in-frame clones only, minus some. The table lists about 2.2 million clones, approximately 92% of them singletons. A remark on this clone: The antigen is not known.

This clonotype originated in a man between 18 and 35 years old in good health. Some clones in this sample may be carry-over from other donors' samples. Sequences were obtained from naive CD8+ T cells from PBMCs. This chain links TRBV29-1 with TRBJ1-2; 7 bases are shared with TRBD1. CDR3 amino acids: CSDILRQGGYGYTF. The CDR3 DNA reads as TGCAGCGACATCCTCAGACAGGGCGGCTATGGCTACACCTTC.